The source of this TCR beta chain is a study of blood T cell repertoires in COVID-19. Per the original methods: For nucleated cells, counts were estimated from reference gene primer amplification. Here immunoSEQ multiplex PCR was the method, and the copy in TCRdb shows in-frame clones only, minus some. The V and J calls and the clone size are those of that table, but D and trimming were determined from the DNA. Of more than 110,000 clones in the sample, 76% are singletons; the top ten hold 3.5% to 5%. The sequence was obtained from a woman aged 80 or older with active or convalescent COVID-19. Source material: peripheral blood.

The CDR3 bases are TGTGCCAGCAGCCAAAGAAGTACTACCTACGAGCAGTACTTC. This sequence encodes CASSQRSTTYEQYF. This chain uses TRBV3-1 (or the pseudogene TRBV3-2) with TRBJ2-7, with D hard to call. This CDR3 is built from 14 residues. Germline V CDR1 and CDR2: LGHDT, YNNKEL (reference sequence). Trimming cost V 2 bases and J 2 bases, with 10 bases left between them.